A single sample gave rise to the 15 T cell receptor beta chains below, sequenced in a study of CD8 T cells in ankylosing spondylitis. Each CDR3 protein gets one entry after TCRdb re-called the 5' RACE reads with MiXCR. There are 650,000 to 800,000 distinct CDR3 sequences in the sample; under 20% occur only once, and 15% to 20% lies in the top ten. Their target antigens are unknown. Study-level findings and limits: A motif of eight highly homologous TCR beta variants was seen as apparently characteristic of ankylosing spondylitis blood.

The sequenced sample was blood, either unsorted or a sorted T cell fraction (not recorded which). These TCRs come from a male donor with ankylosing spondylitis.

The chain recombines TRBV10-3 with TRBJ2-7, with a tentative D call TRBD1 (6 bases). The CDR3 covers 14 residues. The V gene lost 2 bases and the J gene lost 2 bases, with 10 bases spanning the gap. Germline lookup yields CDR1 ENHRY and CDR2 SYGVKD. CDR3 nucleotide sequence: TGTGCCATCAGTGAGCCTTCAGGGGCCTACGAGCAGTACTTC. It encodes CAISEPSGAYEQYF.

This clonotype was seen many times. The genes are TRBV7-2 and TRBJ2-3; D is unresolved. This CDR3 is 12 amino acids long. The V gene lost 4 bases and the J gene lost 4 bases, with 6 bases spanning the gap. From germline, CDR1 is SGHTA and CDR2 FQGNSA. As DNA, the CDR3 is TGTGCCAGCAGCTCTAGAGCAGATACGCAGTATTTT. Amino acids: CASSSRADTQYF.

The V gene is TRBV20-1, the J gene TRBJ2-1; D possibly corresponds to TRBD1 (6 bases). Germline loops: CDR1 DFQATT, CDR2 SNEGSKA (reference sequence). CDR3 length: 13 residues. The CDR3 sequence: CSAGTFSYNEQFF. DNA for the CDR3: TGCAGCGCCGGGACATTTTCCTACAATGAGCAGTTCTTC.

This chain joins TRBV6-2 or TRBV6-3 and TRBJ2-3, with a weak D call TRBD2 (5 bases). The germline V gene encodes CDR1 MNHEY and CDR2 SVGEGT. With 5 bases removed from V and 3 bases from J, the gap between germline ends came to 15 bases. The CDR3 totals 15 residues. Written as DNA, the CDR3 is TGTGCCAGCAGTCCCGGGCCTAGCCTAACAGATACGCAGTATTTT. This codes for CASSPGPSLTDTQYF.

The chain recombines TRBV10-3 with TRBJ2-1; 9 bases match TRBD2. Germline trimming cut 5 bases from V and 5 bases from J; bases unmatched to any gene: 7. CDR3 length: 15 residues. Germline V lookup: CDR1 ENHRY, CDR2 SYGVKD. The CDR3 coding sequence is TGTGCCATCAGTTCTGCCGGGACTAGCAACAATGAGCAGTTCTTC. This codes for CAISSAGTSNNEQFF.

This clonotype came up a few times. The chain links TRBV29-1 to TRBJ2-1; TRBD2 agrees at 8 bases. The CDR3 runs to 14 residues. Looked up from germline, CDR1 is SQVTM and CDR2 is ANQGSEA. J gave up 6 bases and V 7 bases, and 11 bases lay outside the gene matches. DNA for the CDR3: TGCAGCGCCCACCGGGCGGGGGGCTTCAATGAGCAGTTCTTC. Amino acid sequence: CSAHRAGGFNEQFF.

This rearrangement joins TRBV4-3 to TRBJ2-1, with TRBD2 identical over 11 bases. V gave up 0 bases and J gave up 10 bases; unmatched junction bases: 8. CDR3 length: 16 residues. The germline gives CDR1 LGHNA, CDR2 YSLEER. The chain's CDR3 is CASSQDPLAGVGEQFF. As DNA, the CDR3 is TGCGCCAGCAGCCAAGACCCACTAGCGGGAGTGGGGGAGCAGTTCTTC.

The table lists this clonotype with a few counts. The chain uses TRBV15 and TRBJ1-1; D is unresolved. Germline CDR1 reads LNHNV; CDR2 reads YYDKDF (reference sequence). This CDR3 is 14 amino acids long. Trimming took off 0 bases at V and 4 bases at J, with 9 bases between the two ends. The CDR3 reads CATSRDTRATEAFF. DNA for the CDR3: TGTGCCACCAGCAGAGATACGAGGGCCACTGAAGCTTTCTTT. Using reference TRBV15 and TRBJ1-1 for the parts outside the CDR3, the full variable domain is DAMVIQNPRYQVTQFGKPVTLSCSQTLNHNVMYWYQQKSSQAPKLLFHYYDKDFNNEADTPDNFQSRRPNTSFCFLDIRSPGLGDTAMYLCATSRDTRATEAFFGQGTRLTVV.

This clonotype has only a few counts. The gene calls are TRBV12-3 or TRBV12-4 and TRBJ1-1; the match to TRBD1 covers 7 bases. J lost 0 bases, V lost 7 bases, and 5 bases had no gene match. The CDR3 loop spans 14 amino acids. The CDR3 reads CASISTGLNTEAFF. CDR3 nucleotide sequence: TGTGCCAGCATCTCGACAGGGCTGAACACTGAAGCTTTCTTT.

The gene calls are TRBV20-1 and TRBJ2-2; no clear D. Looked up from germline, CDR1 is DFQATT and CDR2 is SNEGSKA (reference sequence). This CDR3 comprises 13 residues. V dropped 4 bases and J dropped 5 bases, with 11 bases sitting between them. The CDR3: CSATQTGTGELFF. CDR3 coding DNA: TGCAGTGCTACCCAGACTGGGACCGGGGAGCTGTTTTTT.

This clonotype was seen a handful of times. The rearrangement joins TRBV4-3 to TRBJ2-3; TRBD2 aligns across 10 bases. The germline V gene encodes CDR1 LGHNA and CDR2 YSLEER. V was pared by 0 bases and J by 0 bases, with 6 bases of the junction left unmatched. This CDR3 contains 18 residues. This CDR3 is CASSQDLGLAASTDTQYF. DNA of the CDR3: TGCGCCAGCAGCCAAGATTTAGGACTAGCGGCCAGCACAGATACGCAGTATTTT.

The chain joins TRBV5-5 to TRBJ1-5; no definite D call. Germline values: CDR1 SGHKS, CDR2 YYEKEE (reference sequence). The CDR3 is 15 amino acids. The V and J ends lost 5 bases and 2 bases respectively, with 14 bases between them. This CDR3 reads CASSLDGTRNQPQHF. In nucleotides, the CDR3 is TGTGCCAGCAGTCTGGACGGAACCCGCAATCAGCCCCAGCATTTT.

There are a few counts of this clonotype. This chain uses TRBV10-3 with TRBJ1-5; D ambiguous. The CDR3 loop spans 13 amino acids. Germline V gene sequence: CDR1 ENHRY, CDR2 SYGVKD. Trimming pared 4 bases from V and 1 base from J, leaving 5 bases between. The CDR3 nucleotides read TGTGCCATCAGTGTGGGCAGCAATCAGCCCCAGCATTTT. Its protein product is CAISVGSNQPQHF.

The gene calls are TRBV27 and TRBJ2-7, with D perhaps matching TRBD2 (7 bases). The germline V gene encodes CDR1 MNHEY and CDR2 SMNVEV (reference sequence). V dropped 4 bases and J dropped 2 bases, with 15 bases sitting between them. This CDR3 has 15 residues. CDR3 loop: CASSYLGGGAYEQYF. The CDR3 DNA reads TGTGCCAGCAGTTACCTGGGGGGGGGCGCCTACGAGCAGTACTTC.

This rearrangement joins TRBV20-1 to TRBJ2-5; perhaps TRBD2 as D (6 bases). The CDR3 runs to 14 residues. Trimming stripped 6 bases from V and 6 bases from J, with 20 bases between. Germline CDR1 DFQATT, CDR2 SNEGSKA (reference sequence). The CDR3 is CSAPLVEGPKTQYF. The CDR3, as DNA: TGCAGTGCCCCCCTGGTGGAGGGGCCGAAGACCCAGTACTTC.